The rows below give T cell receptor beta chains drawn from one sample of a study of identical twins. Using its own MiXCR run on the 5' RACE reads, TCRdb lists one record per CDR3 protein. Of over 200,000 distinct CDR3 sequences in the sample, about 11% were seen once. Sequenced input: memory T cells sorted from blood. These TCRs come from a man between 50 and 59 years old in good health. Both conserved end residues are part of each CDR3. D genes are given only for firm matches. Only some rows state a clone size, as once, few, many or a class for expanded clones.

j_call clone_size d_call v_call cdr3_aa cdr3_nt
TRBJ2-1 NA TRBD2 TRBV11-2 CASSLLSSGRSYNEQFF TGTGCCAGCAGCTTATTGTCTAGCGGGAGGTCGTACAATGAGCAGTTCTTC
TRBJ2-1 NA TRBD2 TRBV4-1 CASSQDGTSGRAGNEQFF TGCGCCAGCAGCCAAGATGGGACTAGCGGGAGGGCCGGCAATGAGCAGTTCTTC
TRBJ2-7 many NA TRBV5-1 CASSLAPGEFYEQYF TGCGCCAGCAGCTTGGCCCCAGGGGAATTCTACGAGCAGTACTTC
TRBJ1-5 NA NA TRBV4-1 CASSRQLRKSNQPQHF TGCGCCAGCAGCCGTCAACTCCGCAAGTCAAATCAGCCCCAGCATTTT
TRBJ1-1 NA NA TRBV20-1 CSARGEYGRGNTEAFF TGCAGTGCTAGAGGGGAGTACGGGAGGGGGAACACTGAAGCTTTCTTT
TRBJ2-5 many TRBD2 TRBV7-2 CASSPRISGRETQYF TGTGCCAGCAGCCCCCGTATTAGCGGGAGAGAGACCCAGTACTTC
TRBJ1-2 many TRBD1 TRBV27 CASSFRQGDGYTF TGTGCCAGCAGTTTCCGACAGGGAGATGGCTACACCTTC
TRBJ1-1 few TRBD1 TRBV29-1 CSVDRGRRNTEAFF TGCAGCGTTGACAGGGGGCGGCGGAACACTGAAGCTTTCTTT
TRBJ1-2 NA TRBD1 TRBV4-3 CASSSGTVANYGYTF TGCGCCAGCAGCTCAGGGACAGTCGCTAACTATGGCTACACCTTC
TRBJ1-1 few TRBD1 TRBV3-1 CASSPYGTENTEAFF TGTGCCAGCAGCCCGTATGGGACAGAGAACACTGAAGCTTTCTTT
TRBJ2-7 many TRBD2 TRBV20-1 CSARDFQRDLSYEQYF TGCAGTGCTAGAGATTTTCAGCGGGACCTCTCCTACGAGCAGTACTTC
TRBJ2-5 many NA TRBV3-1 CASSHGGGFEVGETQYF TGTGCCAGCAGCCATGGGGGGGGCTTCGAAGTGGGAGAGACCCAGTACTTC
TRBJ1-6 few NA TRBV20-1 CSARLDGLGRSAPLHF TGCAGTGCTAGACTGGATGGGTTGGGGAGAAGCGCACCCCTCCACTTT
TRBJ2-2 many NA TRBV10-1 CASSEFLNTGELFF TGCGCCAGCAGTGAGTTTCTGAACACCGGGGAGCTGTTTTTT
TRBJ2-7 many NA TRBV6-1 CASRRGSSYEQYF TGTGCCAGTCGGCGGGGAAGCTCCTACGAGCAGTACTTC
TRBJ1-1 NA NA TRBV20-1 CSAVSGALKEAFF TGCAGTGCTGTGAGCGGGGCGTTAAAAGAAGCTTTCTTT
TRBJ1-5 NA NA TRBV4-2 CASSQDLQGINQPQHF TGTGCCAGCAGCCAAGATTTACAGGGTATCAATCAGCCCCAGCATTTT
TRBJ1-6 NA NA TRBV21-1 CASSKLLLEISPLHF TGTGCCAGCAGCAAACTACTCTTGGAGATTTCACCCCTCCACTTT
TRBJ2-1 many TRBD2 TRBV20-1 CSARDTYAGGPVDEQFF TGCAGTGCTAGAGATACATACGCGGGAGGGCCGGTCGATGAGCAGTTCTTC
TRBJ2-2 NA NA TRBV9 CASSVQAGELFF TGTGCCAGCAGCGTACAAGCTGGGGAGCTGTTTTTT
TRBJ1-3 many NA TRBV5-6 CASSRANTIYF TGTGCCAGCAGCCGGGCGAACACCATATATTTT